These 6 T cell receptor beta chains share one sample of origin, sequenced in a study of T cell repertoires in cytomegalovirus infection. For these receptors, no antigen is known. Using its own MiXCR run on the reads, TCRdb lists one record per CDR3 protein. The data contain around 900,000 distinct CDR3 sequences, around 31% of them seen just once; the ten biggest clones take up roughly 13%. The sequencing used cultured CD8+ T cells from PBMCs, collected from culture after CMV antigen stimulation. These receptor sequences come from a human donor in good health (CMV status not recorded). Some clones in this sample may be carry-over from other donors' samples.

This clonotype was detected ten times or more. The junction departs from the called germline gene at one end, perhaps through a read error. CDR3 amino acids: CASSLAAGPDNEQFF. CDR3 coding DNA: TGTGCTAGCAGCTTAGCGGCGGGTCCCGACAATGAGCAGTTCTTC. The rearrangement joins TRBV7-7 to TRBJ2-1, with D perhaps TRBD2 (6 bases). The germline V gene encodes CDR1 SSHAT and CDR2 FNYEAQ (reference sequence). The CDR3 loop spans 15 amino acids.

The rearrangement joins TRBV6-5 to TRBJ2-5; D is perhaps TRBD1 (5 bases). V lost 8 bases to trimming and J lost 2 bases, with 18 bases between them. This CDR3 comprises 15 residues. Germline CDR1 MNHEY, CDR2 SVGAGI. The DNA of the CDR3 is TGTGCCAGCTACCTCCTTTGGACATCTCAAGAGACCCAGTACTTC. This encodes CASYLLWTSQETQYF.

The chain combines TRBV6-1 with TRBJ1-2; 11 bases are shared with TRBD1. With 2 bases clipped from V and 6 bases from J, the junction kept 8 bases outside the gene matches. This CDR3 has 16 residues. The germline gives CDR1 MNHNS, CDR2 SASEGT. CDR3 nucleotides: TGTGCCAGCAGTGAATGGTGGACAGGGGGCGCGGATGGCTACACCTTC. This gives the protein CASSEWWTGGADGYTF.

V is TRBV6-1 and J is TRBJ2-7, with D perhaps TRBD1 (5 bases). Trimming cost V 5 bases and J 2 bases, with 10 bases left between them. The CDR3 contains 13 residues. Germline V gene sequence: CDR1 MNHNS, CDR2 SASEGT. For the CDR3, the DNA is TGTGCCAGCAGTATCAGGGTGGCCTACGAGCAGTACGTC. The encoded protein is CASSIRVAYEQYV.

The chain joins TRBV2 to TRBJ2-2; D is ambiguous. V lost 8 bases, J lost 0 bases, and 13 bases lay in between. The length of the CDR3 is 15 residues. In germline, CDR1 is SNHLY, CDR2 FYNNEI. The CDR3 reads CASGRVNANTGELFF. For the CDR3, the DNA is TGTGCCAGCGGCCGAGTGAACGCGAACACCGGGGAGCTGTTTTTT.

This clonotype came up many times. V and J are TRBV7-9 and TRBJ2-1; 8 bases are a match to TRBD2. Trimming took 1 base from V and 8 from J; bases not matched to a gene: 7. This CDR3 region has 15 residues. Germline V gene lookup returns CDR1 SEHNR and CDR2 FQNEAQ (reference sequence). The CDR3, as DNA: TGTGCCAGCAGCTTAGTTGGCGGGGGGAGGGATGAGCAGTTCTTC. This sequence encodes CASSLVGGGRDEQFF.